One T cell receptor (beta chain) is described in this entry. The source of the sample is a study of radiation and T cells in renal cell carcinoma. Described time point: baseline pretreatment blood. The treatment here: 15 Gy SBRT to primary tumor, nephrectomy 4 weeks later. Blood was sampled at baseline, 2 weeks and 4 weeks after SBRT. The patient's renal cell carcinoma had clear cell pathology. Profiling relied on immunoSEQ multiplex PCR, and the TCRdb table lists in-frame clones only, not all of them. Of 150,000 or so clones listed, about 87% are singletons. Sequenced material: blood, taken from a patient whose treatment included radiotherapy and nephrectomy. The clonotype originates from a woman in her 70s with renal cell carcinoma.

This chain's CDR3 is CASSQGLEVAFF. For the CDR3, the DNA is TGTGCCAGCAGCCAAGGTCTGGAAGTAGCTTTCTTT. The rearrangement joins TRBV4-2 to TRBJ1-1; D remains ambiguous. Germline CDR1 reads LGHNA; CDR2 reads YNFKEQ. This CDR3 comprises 12 residues. The V end was cut by 1 base, the J end by 10 bases, with 10 bases between.